Presented here are 27 T cell receptor beta chains from one specimen sequenced in a study of T cell responses to AZD1222 COVID-19 vaccine (TCRdb year 2021). The time point label of this sample denotes: about 28 days (+/-7) after the second vaccine dose. Library generation was performed with the immunoSEQ multiplex PCR assay. The immuneACCESS repertoire file appears here via TCRdb, limited to in-frame rearrangements. These files lack a portion of the clones; in checked studies, under half of the deficit traces to unresolved V genes, and the cause of the others is not known. The sample yields some 130,000 clones; around nine tenths were counted once. Jointly, the top ten make up 0.9% to 1.3% of the sample. Specimen: peripheral blood, collected 28 days after the second AZD1222 dose. Every receptor here comes from an adult who received the AZD1222 COVID-19 vaccine.

In this sample, this clone turned up once. The chain recombines TRBV7-7 with TRBJ2-1; TRBD2 matches 7 bases. CDR1 and CDR2 from the germline V gene are SSHAT and FNYEAQ (reference sequence). This CDR3 region has 14 residues. V lost 5 bases, J lost 5 bases, and 6 bases stayed unmatched. Written as DNA, the CDR3 is TGTGCCAGCAGCGAAACCGGGACTAACAATGAGCAGTTCTTC. Its protein is CASSETGTNNEQFF.

This chain connects TRBV7-9 to TRBJ2-5; D perhaps matches TRBD2 (6 bases). CDR1 and CDR2 from the germline V gene are SEHNR and FQNEAQ (reference sequence). This CDR3 region has 14 residues. V was trimmed by 2 bases and J by 5 bases, leaving 12 bases between them. For the CDR3, the DNA is TGTGCCAGCAGCTTAACGGGAGCCCGGGAGACCCAGTACTTC. Translation gives CASSLTGARETQYF.

This clone was observed a handful of times. This chain uses TRBV7-3 with TRBJ1-1; TRBD1 aligns across 8 bases. Germline values: CDR1 SGHTA, CDR2 FQGTGA. The CDR3 is made up of 16 amino acids. J gave up 3 bases and V 5 bases, and 11 bases lay outside the gene matches. CDR3: CASSPRAGGSYTEAFF. The CDR3 DNA reads as TGTGCCAGCAGCCCGAGGGCAGGGGGCAGTTACACTGAAGCTTTCTTT.

The V and J genes are TRBV2 and TRBJ1-6; 8 positions match TRBD1. The CDR3 covers 15 residues. Germline loops: CDR1 SNHLY, CDR2 FYNNEI. With 4 bases clipped from V and 7 bases from J, the junction kept 6 bases outside the gene matches. The CDR3 protein is CASSVGQGDNSPLHF. The DNA of the CDR3 is TGTGCCAGCAGTGTTGGACAGGGCGACAATTCACCCCTCCACTTT.

This clone appeared a single time. The V and J genes are TRBV19 and TRBJ1-1, with D perhaps matching TRBD1 (6 bases). The germline V gene encodes CDR1 LNHDA and CDR2 SQIVND (reference sequence). This CDR3 contains 14 residues. Deletions cut 7 bases from V and 0 bases from J, with 12 bases between. The CDR3 sequence: CASTLQGVNTEAFF. DNA for the CDR3: TGTGCCAGTACCCTACAGGGAGTGAACACTGAAGCTTTCTTT.

The rearrangement joins TRBV5-6 to TRBJ2-7; possible D gene TRBD2, 6 bases. There are 15 residues in the CDR3. Germline V gene lookup returns CDR1 SGHDT and CDR2 YYEEEE. With 1 base removed from V and 5 bases from J, the gap between germline ends came to 16 bases. CDR3 sequence reads: CASSLRFSGRNEQYF. For the CDR3, the DNA is TGTGCCAGCAGCTTGCGCTTTTCAGGGAGGAACGAGCAGTACTTC.

The V gene is TRBV30, the J gene TRBJ1-5, with D maybe TRBD1 (5 bases). V shed 2 bases and J shed 7 bases, with 18 bases lying between them. This CDR3 is built from 15 residues. Germline V gives CDR1 GTSNPN, CDR2 SVGIG (reference sequence). DNA for the CDR3: TGTGCCTGGAGTCCGAGGGGAGTGGGCAGACAGCCCCAGCATTTT. It is translated as CAWSPRGVGRQPQHF.

The chain combines TRBV4-3 with TRBJ2-3, with D possibly matching TRBD2 (6 bases). V was clipped by 2 bases and J by 2 bases, with 11 bases between them. The CDR3 length is 15 residues. Germline CDR1 reads LGHNA; CDR2 reads YSLEER. The CDR3 loop reads CASSQNRGITDTQYF. The CDR3 bases are TGCGCCAGCAGCCAAAATCGGGGGATCACAGATACGCAGTATTTT.

The rearrangement uses TRBV7-2 and TRBJ2-1; D is possibly TRBD2 (7 bases). The germline CDR1 and CDR2 sequences are SGHTA and FQGNSA. The V gene lost 1 base and the J gene lost 6 bases, with 13 bases spanning the gap. There are 15 residues in the CDR3. The CDR3 DNA sequence: TGTGCCAGCAGCTTAGTAGGGGGGGGCGGCAATGAGCAGTTCTTC. It codes for CASSLVGGGGNEQFF.

This chain joins TRBV7-9 and TRBJ2-3, with D possibly matching TRBD2 (6 bases). Between the trimmed V and J ends, which lost 5 bases and 3 bases, there was a span of 12 bases. CDR3 length: 14 amino acids. Germline V lookup: CDR1 SEHNR, CDR2 FQNEAQ (reference sequence). The CDR3 nucleotides are TGTGCCAGCAGCCGTTCAGGGAGGACAGATACGCAGTATTTT. It codes for CASSRSGRTDTQYF.

The V gene is TRBV5-6, the J gene TRBJ2-7, with 10 bases identical to TRBD1. The CDR3 totals 14 residues. The trim removed 7 bases at V and 6 bases at J, leaving 10 bases unmatched. Germline loops: CDR1 SGHDT, CDR2 YYEEEE. The CDR3 DNA reads as TGTGCCAGCGAGTGGGGACAGGGGAGCCCCGAGCAGTACTTC. This codes for CASEWGQGSPEQYF.

The chain couples TRBV7-8 to TRBJ1-5; the match to TRBD1 covers 10 bases. This CDR3 is built from 13 residues. Trimming took 5 bases from V and 6 from J; bases not matched to a gene: 1. Germline CDR1 reads SGHVS; CDR2 reads FQNEAQ. The CDR3 protein is CASSGTGVQPQHF. The CDR3 nucleotides are TGTGCCAGCAGCGGGACAGGGGTTCAGCCCCAGCATTTT.

This clone was found once. The chain joins TRBV28 to TRBJ1-5, with 8 bases fitting TRBD1. This CDR3 has 15 residues. With V trimmed by 4 bases and J by 6 bases, 8 bases remained unmatched. CDR1 and CDR2 from the germline V gene are MDHEN and SYDVKM. The CDR3 coding sequence is TGTGCCAGCAGTTGGGGTACAGGGGGAATTCAGCCCCAGCATTTT. Amino acid sequence: CASSWGTGGIQPQHF.

The rearrangement links TRBV10-1 to TRBJ2-1; 14 bases match TRBD2. CDR3 length: 15 amino acids. Germline V gene data show CDR1 as WNHNN and CDR2 as SYGVQD (reference sequence). Trimming removed 10 bases from V and 2 bases from J; junction bases left unmatched: 4. The CDR3 region is CATRLAGGPYNEQFF. CDR3 coding DNA: TGCGCCACCCGACTAGCGGGGGGGCCCTACAATGAGCAGTTCTTC.

The sample holds one count of this clone. The chain joins TRBV24-1 to TRBJ2-1; perhaps TRBD1 as D (5 bases). From germline, CDR1 is KGHDR and CDR2 SFDVKD. Trimming shortened V by 7 bases and J by 7 bases, and 10 bases separated the two germline ends. The CDR3 length is 12 residues. CDR3 protein: CATSERGNEQFF. CDR3 nucleotide sequence: TGTGCCACCAGCGAAAGGGGAAATGAGCAGTTCTTC.

The chain carries TRBV6-5 and TRBJ2-3; D gene ambiguous. V dropped 4 bases and J dropped 3 bases, with 2 bases sitting between them. This CDR3 has 11 residues. The V gene's germline CDR1 is MNHEY and CDR2 SVGAGI. The CDR3, as DNA: TGTGCCAGCAGTTGGACAGATACGCAGTATTTT. Its translation: CASSWTDTQYF.

The genes are TRBV6-5 and TRBJ2-1; 9 bases line up with TRBD2. This CDR3 contains 14 residues. Germline V gene lookup returns CDR1 MNHEY and CDR2 SVGAGI. Trimming removed 2 bases from V and 5 bases from J; junction bases left unmatched: 1. CDR3: CASSYGTSHNEQFF. The CDR3 region has the DNA TGTGCCAGCAGTTACGGGACTAGCCACAATGAGCAGTTCTTC.

The rearrangement links TRBV7-9 to TRBJ1-1, with D perhaps matching TRBD1 (5 bases). The germline V and J ends were trimmed by 6 bases and 1 base, with 15 bases remaining between them. The CDR3 is made up of 15 amino acids. Germline V CDR1 and CDR2: SEHNR, FQNEAQ (reference sequence). CDR3 DNA: TGTGCCAGCAGGGAGACCGGGACGAAGAACACTGAAGCTTTCTTT. It yields the protein CASRETGTKNTEAFF.

The chain couples TRBV4-3 to TRBJ2-5; the D gene is possibly TRBD2 (5 bases). Trimming removed 0 bases at V and 1 base at J, with 12 bases between. The germline V gene has CDR1 LGHNA and CDR2 YSLEER. The CDR3 length is 16 residues. This chain's CDR3 is CASSQDRVRGQETQYF. Written as DNA, the CDR3 is TGCGCCAGCAGCCAAGATAGGGTTCGGGGCCAAGAGACCCAGTACTTC.

This chain uses TRBV5-1 with TRBJ2-7; the D is unclear. V was shortened by 4 bases and J by 3 bases, with 8 bases between the two germline ends. Germline V gene lookup returns CDR1 SGHRS and CDR2 YFSETQ. This CDR3 region has 12 residues. The CDR3 DNA is TGCGCCAGCAGCCATGAGGTCTACGAGCAGTACTTC. This codes for CASSHEVYEQYF.

This rearrangement joins TRBV6-2 or TRBV6-3 to TRBJ1-2, with D possibly matching TRBD1 (5 bases). V was trimmed by 0 bases and J by 3 bases, leaving 11 bases between them. Germline assignment: CDR1 MNHEY and CDR2 SVGEGT. The CDR3 is 15 amino acids. The CDR3 nucleotides are TGTGCCAGCAGTTACTCCCGGGACGGCGACTATGGCTACACCTTC. This sequence encodes CASSYSRDGDYGYTF.

The chain has TRBV11-3 and TRBJ1-1; D call uncertain. The CDR3 has 14 residues. Germline V CDR1 and CDR2: SGHNT, YENEEA. Trimming removed 3 bases from V and 1 base from J, with 9 bases in between. The CDR3 coding sequence is TGTGCCAGCAGCTTGAGGCAGGCGAACACTGAAGCTTTCTTT. Translation: CASSLRQANTEAFF.

The rearrangement links TRBV7-6 to TRBJ2-2; TRBD1 matches 8 bases. The CDR3 runs 14 residues. Per germline, CDR1 SGHVS and CDR2 FNYEAQ. The V gene end was trimmed by 5 bases and the J gene end by 8 bases; junction bases not matched to a gene: 7. This CDR3 is CASSPDRGLGELFF. The CDR3 region has the DNA TGTGCCAGCAGCCCCGACAGGGGTCTAGGGGAGCTGTTTTTT.

The genes are TRBV19 and TRBJ2-7, with 8 bases aligning to TRBD2. CDR1 is LNHDA and CDR2 is SQIVND in the germline V gene (reference sequence). This CDR3 comprises 13 residues. V was clipped by 1 base and J by 8 bases; unmatched bases: 4. CDR3 nucleotide sequence: TGTGCCAGTAGTATAGGGCCGGGAGGGAAGCAGTACTTC. Its translation is CASSIGPGGKQYF. The variable domain in full, completed from reference TRBV19 and TRBJ2-7, reads DGGITQSPKYLFRKEGQNVTLSCEQNLNHDAMYWYRQDPGQGLRLIYYSQIVNDFQKGDIAEGYSVSREKKESFPLTVTSAQKNPTAFYLCASSIGPGGKQYFGPGTRLTVT.

The V and J genes are TRBV6-5 and TRBJ1-1; tentatively, D is TRBD1 (6 bases). V lost 6 bases, J lost 1 base, and 12 bases lay in between. CDR1 MNHEY and CDR2 SVGAGI come from the germline V gene. The CDR3 totals 14 residues. The CDR3 loop is CASRVRGANTEAFF. In nucleotides, the CDR3 is TGTGCCAGCAGGGTTCGGGGGGCGAACACTGAAGCTTTCTTT.

The J gene is TRBJ2-5, the V gene TRBV19, with D perhaps matching TRBD2 (6 bases). Deletions cut 2 bases from V and 1 base from J, with 14 bases between. The length of the CDR3 is 16 residues. Germline assignment: CDR1 LNHDA and CDR2 SQIVND (reference sequence). Written as DNA, the CDR3 is TGTGCCAGTAGTATATGGGGAGCGGGCGGCCAAGAGACCCAGTACTTC. Translated: CASSIWGAGGQETQYF.

This clone was detected a few times. The chain joins TRBV11-3 to TRBJ2-3; D uncertain. Germline loops: CDR1 SGHNT, CDR2 YENEEA. V lost 6 bases, J lost 0 bases, and 13 bases lay in between. The CDR3 runs to 15 residues. The CDR3 coding sequence is TGTGCCAGCAGTCAATTGTCAACTAGCACAGATACGCAGTATTTT. Translating gives CASSQLSTSTDTQYF.